What follows are 24 T cell receptor beta chains derived from one specimen sequenced in a study of cytomegalovirus exposure and HLA in healthy donors. PCR employed 60 Vbeta and 13 Jbeta primers. Profiled with immunoSEQ multiplex PCR; TCRdb holds only in-frame clones, not every one. The table includes 120,000 or so clones, over 70% detected once. The sequenced sample consisted of PBMCs. The receptor set was obtained from a woman between 45 and 65 years old in good health and CMV-seronegative.

The genes are TRBV5-8 and TRBJ2-3; D is ambiguous. CDR3 length: 13 amino acids. V lost 4 bases, J lost 4 bases, and 10 bases lay in between. From germline, CDR1 is SGHTS and CDR2 YDEGEE. As DNA, the CDR3 is TGTGCCAGCAGCCTTCTAGTACCAGATACGCAGTATTTT. Encoded protein: CASSLLVPDTQYF.

This clone was detected once. The rearrangement links TRBV6-1 to TRBJ1-2; 8 bases fit TRBD1. The germline V gene has CDR1 MNHNS and CDR2 SASEGT. This CDR3 spans 14 amino acids. With V trimmed by 6 bases and J by 6 bases, 9 bases remained unmatched. The CDR3 DNA follows: TGTGCCAGCAGCACCCGGACAGGGAAGAATGGCTACACCTTC. It codes for CASSTRTGKNGYTF.

The chain combines TRBV5-8 with TRBJ1-2; D ambiguous. Trimming removed 1 base at V and 5 bases at J, with 6 bases between. Germline CDR1 SGHTS, CDR2 YDEGEE. This CDR3 is 12 amino acids long. CDR3 nucleotides: TGTGCCAGCAGCTTGCCTCCTTATGGCTACACCTTC. It translates to CASSLPPYGYTF.

This clone was seen once. The rearrangement joins TRBV12-5 to TRBJ2-1; TRBD2 matches at 11 bases. This CDR3 spans 16 amino acids. Losses at the gene ends were 1 base for V and 7 bases for J; bases not matched to a gene: 6. Germline V CDR1 and CDR2: LGHNT, FRNRAP. Here the CDR3 DNA reads TGTGCTAGTGGTTTGGGTAGCGGGAGGGCGATGAATGAGCAGTTCTTC. This translates into CASGLGSGRAMNEQFF.

The chain is built from TRBV11-3 and TRBJ2-2, with 7 positions matching TRBD2. Germline assignment: CDR1 SGHNT and CDR2 YENEEA. V lost 3 bases to trimming and J lost 5 bases; unmatched junction nucleotides: 6. This CDR3 contains 15 residues. The CDR3 region has the DNA TGTGCCAGCAGCTTCAGCGGGACGGGGACCGGGGAGCTGTTTTTT. This encodes CASSFSGTGTGELFF. Drawing the rest from reference TRBV11-3 and TRBJ2-2, the complete variable domain is EAGVVQSPRYKIIEKKQPVAFWCNPISGHNTLYWYLQNLGQGPELLIRYENEEAVDDSQLPKDRFSAERLKGVDSTLKIQPAELGDSAVYLCASSFSGTGTGELFFGEGSRLTVL.

The V call is TRBV27, the J call TRBJ2-7, with a weak D call TRBD1 (7 bases). The germline V gene has CDR1 MNHEY and CDR2 SMNVEV (reference sequence). The CDR3 is made up of 16 amino acids. Trimming stripped 4 bases from V and 0 bases from J, with 16 bases between. The CDR3 loop is CASSSLWRDSSYEQYF. As DNA, the CDR3 is TGTGCCAGCAGTTCATTGTGGAGGGACAGCTCCTACGAGCAGTACTTC.

The chain recombines TRBV27 with TRBJ2-1, with 8 bases identical to TRBD2. CDR1 MNHEY and CDR2 SMNVEV come from the germline V gene (reference sequence). This CDR3 has 17 residues. The ends lost 6 bases at V and 7 bases at J; junction bases unmatched: 17. In nucleotides, the CDR3 is TGTGCCAGCAGGCCGCTGTCCTCCGGGACTAGGGGAAATGAGCAGTTCTTC. The encoded protein is CASRPLSSGTRGNEQFF.

This sequence joins TRBV5-6 and TRBJ2-7, with 11 bases identical to TRBD2. Trimming removed 5 bases from V and 5 bases from J; junction bases left unmatched: 9. The V gene's germline CDR1 is SGHDT and CDR2 YYEEEE. This CDR3 has 15 amino acids. CDR3 loop: CASSLEPGLADEQYF. CDR3 DNA sequence: TGTGCCAGCAGTCTAGAACCGGGACTAGCGGACGAGCAGTACTTC.

This chain uses TRBV21-1 with TRBJ1-5. TRBV21-1 is deemed a pseudogene. The CDR3 totals 10 residues. The CDR3: CASSGGTRHF. Written as DNA, the CDR3 is TGTGCCAGCAGCGGAGGGACGCGGCATTTT.

The chain employs TRBV5-1 and TRBJ1-1, with 9 bases lining up with TRBD1. Germline CDR1 SGHRS, CDR2 YFSETQ. The length of the CDR3 is 15 residues. Unmatched junction bases numbered 6, after V lost 3 bases and J lost 3 bases. CDR3 in amino acids: CASSSGTGWDTEAFF. The CDR3 coding sequence is TGCGCCAGCAGCTCCGGGACAGGGTGGGACACTGAAGCTTTCTTT. Full variable domain (remainder filled in from reference TRBV5-1 and TRBJ1-1): KAGVTQTPRYLIKTRGQQVTLSCSPISGHRSVSWYQQTPGQGLQFLFEYFSETQRNKGNFPGRFSGRQFSNSRSEMNVSTLELGDSALYLCASSSGTGWDTEAFFGQGTRLTVV.

This sequence joins TRBV14 and TRBJ2-3, with D tentatively TRBD1 (5 bases). In germline, CDR1 is SGHDN, CDR2 FVKESK. Trimming pared 0 bases from V and 1 base from J, leaving 11 bases between. This CDR3 region has 16 residues. The CDR3 protein is CASSQDSGLGTDTQYF. The CDR3 region has the DNA TGTGCCAGCAGCCAAGATTCAGGGCTCGGCACAGATACGCAGTATTTT.

This clone occurred a few times. The chain employs TRBV4-1 and TRBJ2-3; perhaps TRBD2 as D (7 bases). CDR1 is MGHRA, CDR2 YSYEKL, per germline. Between the trimmed V and J ends, which lost 1 base and 1 base, there was a span of 15 bases. This CDR3 comprises 17 residues. In DNA form, the CDR3 reads TGCGCCAGCAGCCAAGGGCCCACAGGGAGGGGCACAGATACGCAGTATTTT. Its translation is CASSQGPTGRGTDTQYF.

This rearrangement joins TRBV5-4 to TRBJ1-2; the match to TRBD1 covers 7 bases. Losses at the gene ends were 5 bases for V and 7 bases for J; bases not matched to a gene: 8. CDR1 and CDR2 from the germline V gene are SGHNT and YYREEE (reference sequence). The CDR3 covers 13 residues. The CDR3 region has the DNA TGTGCCAGCAGTAGACCGACAGGGCCTGGCTACACCTTC. Translated: CASSRPTGPGYTF. Full variable domain (remainder filled in from reference TRBV5-4 and TRBJ1-2): ETGVTQSPTHLIKTRGQQVTLRCSSQSGHNTVSWYQQALGQGPQFIFQYYREEENGRGNFPPRFSGLQFPNYSSELNVNALELDDSALYLCASSRPTGPGYTFGSGTRLTVV.

On this clone itself: The identical CDR3 is also encoded by other nucleotide sequences in the sample. The genes are TRBV19 and TRBJ2-5, with 7 bases aligning to TRBD1. The CDR3 extends over 13 amino acids. The germline V gene encodes CDR1 LNHDA and CDR2 SQIVND (reference sequence). V lost 8 bases, J lost 1 base, and 4 bases stayed unmatched. The DNA for the CDR3 is TGTGCCAGTTCCCGGGACAGCCAAGAGACCCAGTACTTC. It codes for CASSRDSQETQYF.

The gene calls are TRBV7-9 and TRBJ2-1, with 8 bases that match TRBD2. CDR1 SEHNR and CDR2 FQNEAQ come from the germline V gene (reference sequence). After removal of 5 bases from V and 2 bases from J, the junction contained 8 bases not matched to a gene. This CDR3 is built from 16 residues. As DNA, the CDR3 is TGTGCCAGCAGCCTGGGCAGCGGGAGACCCTACAATGAGCAGTTCTTC. This translates into CASSLGSGRPYNEQFF. The whole variable domain, filled in from reference TRBV7-9 and TRBJ2-1, reads DTGVSQNPRHKITKRGQNVTFRCDPISEHNRLYWYRQTLGQGPEFLTYFQNEAQLEKSRLLSDRFSAERPKGSFSTLEIQRTEQGDSAMYLCASSLGSGRPYNEQFFGPGTRLTVL.

The rearrangement uses TRBV7-3 and TRBJ1-1, with D possibly TRBD1 on 6 matching bases. Germline lookup yields CDR1 SGHTA and CDR2 FQGTGA. This CDR3 has 15 amino acids. V was pared by 5 bases and J by 6 bases, with 19 bases between. CDR3 DNA sequence: TGTGCCAGCAGCCTAGGGGACACCCTAGGCTCTGAAGCTTTCTTT. This sequence encodes CASSLGDTLGSEAFF.

In its sample, this clone was seen a few times. V and J are TRBV5-4 and TRBJ2-7; possibly TRBD2 for D (6 bases). This CDR3 is 13 amino acids long. The V end was cut by 2 bases, the J end by 2 bases, with 8 bases between. CDR1 and CDR2 (germline): SGHNT, YYREEE (reference sequence). In DNA form, the CDR3 reads TGTGCCAGCAGCTTCGCTAGCGCCTACGAGCAGTACTTC. Translation: CASSFASAYEQYF. Looking up the rest from reference TRBV5-4 and TRBJ2-7 gives the full variable domain: ETGVTQSPTHLIKTRGQQVTLRCSSQSGHNTVSWYQQALGQGPQFIFQYYREEENGRGNFPPRFSGLQFPNYSSELNVNALELDDSALYLCASSFASAYEQYFGPGTRLTVT.

J is TRBJ2-7 and V is TRBV9; 7 bases fit TRBD2. The CDR3 covers 15 residues. Germline V CDR1 and CDR2: SGDLS, YYNGEE. Trimming cost V 5 bases and J 2 bases; bases outside gene matches: 10. The CDR3 nucleotides are TGTGCCAGCAGTGGCGGGAGTATGGGTCCCTACGAGCAGTACTTC. Amino acid sequence: CASSGGSMGPYEQYF.

The V call is TRBV30, the J call TRBJ1-1; 9 nucleotides match TRBD1. The CDR3 totals 13 residues. The germline V gene has CDR1 GTSNPN and CDR2 SVGIG (reference sequence). Unmatched junction bases numbered 5, after V lost 7 bases and J lost 2 bases. In DNA, the CDR3 is TGTGCCTCGGGACAGGGCGGTAACACTGAAGCTTTCTTT. Protein product: CASGQGGNTEAFF.

V usage is TRBV28 and J usage is TRBJ2-3, with unresolved D. The V end lost 5 bases, the J end lost 4 bases, and 16 bases lay between the germline ends. This CDR3 region has 15 residues. CDR1 is MDHEN and CDR2 is SYDVKM in the germline V gene. In DNA, the CDR3 is TGTGCCAGCAGTCCCCCTGTTCTGGTAGCAGATACGCAGTATTTT. Protein product: CASSPPVLVADTQYF.

The chain combines TRBV7-9 with TRBJ1-1; 9 bases align to TRBD1. Germline trimming cut 4 bases from V and 3 bases from J; bases unmatched to any gene: 9. Germline CDR1 and CDR2: SEHNR and FQNEAQ (reference sequence). The CDR3 loop spans 16 amino acids. This CDR3 is CASSYSTGGKDTEAFF. CDR3 DNA sequence: TGTGCCAGCAGCTACTCGACAGGGGGTAAGGACACTGAAGCTTTCTTT.

Only a few counts were recorded for this clone. This chain joins TRBV15 and TRBJ2-1; 8 positions agree with TRBD2. Germline trimming cut 6 bases from V and 4 bases from J; bases unmatched to any gene: 5. Germline CDR1 and CDR2: LNHNV and YYDKDF (reference sequence). This CDR3 is 14 amino acids long. This CDR3 reads CATRPGLEYNEQFF. In DNA form, the CDR3 reads TGTGCCACCAGGCCGGGACTAGAATACAATGAGCAGTTCTTC.

The genes are TRBV4-3 and TRBJ2-1; D might be TRBD1 (6 bases). CDR3 size: 16 residues. The V gene lost 4 bases and the J gene lost 3 bases, with 16 bases spanning the gap. Per the germline V gene, CDR1 is LGHNA and CDR2 is YSLEER. CDR3 sequence (DNA): TGCGCCAGCAGCCGGACACAGGGTTCTGACTACAATGAGCAGTTCTTC. Protein: CASSRTQGSDYNEQFF.

This rearrangement joins TRBV28 to TRBJ2-2; D unresolved. Germline-derived CDR1 and CDR2 are MDHEN and SYDVKM. V lost 7 bases, J lost 5 bases, and 14 bases lay in between. This CDR3 is 14 amino acids long. Here the CDR3 reads CASTRVEPTGELFF. The CDR3 DNA reads TGTGCCAGCACCCGAGTAGAGCCTACCGGGGAGCTGTTTTTT.